This TCR beta chain was sequenced in a study of early T cells in non-severe SARS-CoV-2 infection. Findings and caveats of the study: Anti-spike CD8 responses were favored by VDJdb matching, which missed private and CD4 specificities.

Individual cDNA molecules were tagged with unique molecular identifiers. TCRdb redid the calling of the 5' RACE reads with MiXCR, one entry per CDR3 protein. The sample includes 25,000 to 35,000 distinct CDR3 sequences, less than 6.5% seen only once; the top ten take approximately 35%. This clonotype was seen at least ten times. Antigen: not known. V dropped 5 bases and J dropped 1; count of bases not matched to a gene: 2. The CDR3 loop spans 14 amino acids. This chain links TRBV12-3 or TRBV12-4 with TRBJ1-1, with 9 bases identical to TRBD1. This clonotype was obtained from an adult who was a healthcare worker with PCR-confirmed SARS-CoV-2 infection or an uninfected control (not recorded which). The sample in question was whole blood, obtained at baseline. The CDR3 DNA reads as TGTGCCAGCAGTCCGACAGGGGGGAACACTGAAGCTTTCTTT. The encoded protein is CASSPTGGNTEAFF.